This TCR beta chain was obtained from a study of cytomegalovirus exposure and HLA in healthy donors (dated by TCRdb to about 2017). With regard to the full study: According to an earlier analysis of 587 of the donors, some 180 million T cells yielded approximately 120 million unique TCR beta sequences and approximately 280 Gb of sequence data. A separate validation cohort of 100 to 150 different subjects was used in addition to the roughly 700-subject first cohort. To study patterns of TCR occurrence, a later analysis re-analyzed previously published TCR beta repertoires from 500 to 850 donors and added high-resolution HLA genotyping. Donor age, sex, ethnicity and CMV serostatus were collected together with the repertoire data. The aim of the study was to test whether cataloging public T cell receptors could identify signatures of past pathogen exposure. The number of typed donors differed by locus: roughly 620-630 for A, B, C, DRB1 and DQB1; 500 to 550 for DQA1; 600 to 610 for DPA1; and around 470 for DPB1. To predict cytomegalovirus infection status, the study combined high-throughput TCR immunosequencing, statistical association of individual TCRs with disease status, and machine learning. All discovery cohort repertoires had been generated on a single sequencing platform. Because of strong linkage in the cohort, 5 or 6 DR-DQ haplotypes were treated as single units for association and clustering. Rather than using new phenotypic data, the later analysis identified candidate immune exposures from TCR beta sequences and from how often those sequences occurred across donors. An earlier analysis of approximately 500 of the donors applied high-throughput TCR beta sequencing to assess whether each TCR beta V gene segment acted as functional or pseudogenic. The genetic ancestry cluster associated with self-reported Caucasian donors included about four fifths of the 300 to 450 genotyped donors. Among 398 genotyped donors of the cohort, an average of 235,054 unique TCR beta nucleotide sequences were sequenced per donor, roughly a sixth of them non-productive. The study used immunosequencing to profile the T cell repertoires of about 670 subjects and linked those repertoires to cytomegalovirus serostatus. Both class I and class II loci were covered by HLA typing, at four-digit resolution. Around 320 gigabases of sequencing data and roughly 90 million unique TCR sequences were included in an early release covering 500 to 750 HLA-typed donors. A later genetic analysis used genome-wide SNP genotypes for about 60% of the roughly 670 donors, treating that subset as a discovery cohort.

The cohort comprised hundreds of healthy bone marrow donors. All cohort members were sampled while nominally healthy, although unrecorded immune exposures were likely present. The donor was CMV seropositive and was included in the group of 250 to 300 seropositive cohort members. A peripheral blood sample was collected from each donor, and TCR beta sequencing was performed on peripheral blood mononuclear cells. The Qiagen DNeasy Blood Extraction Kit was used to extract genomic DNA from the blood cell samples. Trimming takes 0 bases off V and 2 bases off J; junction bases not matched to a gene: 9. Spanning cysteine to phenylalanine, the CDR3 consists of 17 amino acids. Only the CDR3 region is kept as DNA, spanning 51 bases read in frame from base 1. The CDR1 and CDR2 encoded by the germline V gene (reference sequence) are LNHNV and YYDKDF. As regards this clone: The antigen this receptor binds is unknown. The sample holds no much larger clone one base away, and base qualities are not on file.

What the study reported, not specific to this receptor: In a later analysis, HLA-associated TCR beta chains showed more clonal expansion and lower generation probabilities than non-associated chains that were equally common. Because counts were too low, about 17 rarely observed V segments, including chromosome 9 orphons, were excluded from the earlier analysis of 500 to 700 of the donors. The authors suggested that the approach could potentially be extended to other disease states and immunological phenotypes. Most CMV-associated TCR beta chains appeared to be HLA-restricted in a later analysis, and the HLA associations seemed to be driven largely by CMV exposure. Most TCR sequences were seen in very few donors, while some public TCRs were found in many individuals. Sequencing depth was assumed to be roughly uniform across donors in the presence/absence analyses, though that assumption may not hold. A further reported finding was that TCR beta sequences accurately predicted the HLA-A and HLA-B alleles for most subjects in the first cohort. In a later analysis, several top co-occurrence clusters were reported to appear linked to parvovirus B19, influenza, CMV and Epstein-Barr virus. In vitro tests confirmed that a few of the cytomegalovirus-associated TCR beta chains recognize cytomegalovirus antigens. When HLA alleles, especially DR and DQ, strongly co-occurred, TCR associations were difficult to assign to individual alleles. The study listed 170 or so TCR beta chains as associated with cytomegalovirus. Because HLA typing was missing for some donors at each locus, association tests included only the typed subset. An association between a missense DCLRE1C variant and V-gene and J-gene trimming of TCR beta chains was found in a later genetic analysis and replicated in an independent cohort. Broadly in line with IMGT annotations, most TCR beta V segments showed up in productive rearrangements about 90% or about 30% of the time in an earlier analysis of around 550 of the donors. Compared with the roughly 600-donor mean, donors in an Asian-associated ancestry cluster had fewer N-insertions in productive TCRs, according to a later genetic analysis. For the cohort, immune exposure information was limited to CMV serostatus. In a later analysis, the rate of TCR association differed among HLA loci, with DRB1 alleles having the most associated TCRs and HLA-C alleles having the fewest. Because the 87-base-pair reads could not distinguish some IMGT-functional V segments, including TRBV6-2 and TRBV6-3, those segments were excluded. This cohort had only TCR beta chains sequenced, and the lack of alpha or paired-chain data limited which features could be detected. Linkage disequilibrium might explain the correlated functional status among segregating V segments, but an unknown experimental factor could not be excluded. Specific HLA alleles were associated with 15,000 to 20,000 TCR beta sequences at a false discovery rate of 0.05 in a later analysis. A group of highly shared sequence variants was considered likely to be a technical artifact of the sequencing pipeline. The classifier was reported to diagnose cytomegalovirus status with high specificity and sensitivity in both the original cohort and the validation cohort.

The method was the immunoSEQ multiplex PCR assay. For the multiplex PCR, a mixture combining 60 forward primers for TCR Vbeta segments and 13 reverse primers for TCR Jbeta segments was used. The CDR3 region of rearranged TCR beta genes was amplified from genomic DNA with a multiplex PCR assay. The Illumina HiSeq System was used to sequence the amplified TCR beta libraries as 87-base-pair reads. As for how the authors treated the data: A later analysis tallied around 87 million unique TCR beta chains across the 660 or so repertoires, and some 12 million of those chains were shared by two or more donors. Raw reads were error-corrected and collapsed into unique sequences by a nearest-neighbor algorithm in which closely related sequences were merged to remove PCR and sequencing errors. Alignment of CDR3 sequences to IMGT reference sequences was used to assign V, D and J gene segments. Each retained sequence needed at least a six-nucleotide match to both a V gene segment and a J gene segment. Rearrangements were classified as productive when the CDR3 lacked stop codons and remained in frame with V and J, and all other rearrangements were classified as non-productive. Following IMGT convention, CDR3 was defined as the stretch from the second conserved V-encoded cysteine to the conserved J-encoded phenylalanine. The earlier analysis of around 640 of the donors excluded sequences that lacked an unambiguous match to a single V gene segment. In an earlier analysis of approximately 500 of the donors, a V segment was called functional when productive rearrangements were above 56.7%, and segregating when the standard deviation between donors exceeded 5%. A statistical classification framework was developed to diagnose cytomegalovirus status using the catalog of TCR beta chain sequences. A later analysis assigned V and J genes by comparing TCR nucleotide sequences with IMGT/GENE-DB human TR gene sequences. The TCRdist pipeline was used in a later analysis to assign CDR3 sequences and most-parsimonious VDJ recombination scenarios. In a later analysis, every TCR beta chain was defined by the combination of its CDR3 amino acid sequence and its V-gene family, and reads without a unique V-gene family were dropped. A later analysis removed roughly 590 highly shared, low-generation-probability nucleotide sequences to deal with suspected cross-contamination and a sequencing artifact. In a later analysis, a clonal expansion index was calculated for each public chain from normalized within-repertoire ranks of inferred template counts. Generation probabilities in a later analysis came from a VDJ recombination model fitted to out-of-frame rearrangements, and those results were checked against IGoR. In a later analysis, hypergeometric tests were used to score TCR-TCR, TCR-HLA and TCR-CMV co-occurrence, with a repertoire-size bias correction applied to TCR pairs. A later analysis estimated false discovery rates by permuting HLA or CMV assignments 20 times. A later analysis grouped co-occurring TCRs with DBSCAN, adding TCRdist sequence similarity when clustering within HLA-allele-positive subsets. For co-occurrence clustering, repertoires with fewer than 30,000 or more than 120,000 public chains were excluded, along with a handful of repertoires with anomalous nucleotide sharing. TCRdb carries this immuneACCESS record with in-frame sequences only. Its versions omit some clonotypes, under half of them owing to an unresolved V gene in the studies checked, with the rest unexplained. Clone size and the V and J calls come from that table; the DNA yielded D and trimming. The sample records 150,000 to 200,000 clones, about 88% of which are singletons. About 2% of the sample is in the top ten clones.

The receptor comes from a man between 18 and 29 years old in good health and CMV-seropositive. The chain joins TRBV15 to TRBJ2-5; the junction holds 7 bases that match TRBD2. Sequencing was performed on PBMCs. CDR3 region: CATSRELAGVRQETQYF. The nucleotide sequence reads TGTGCCACCAGCAGAGAATTGGCGGGGGTAAGGCAAGAGACCCAGTACTTC.